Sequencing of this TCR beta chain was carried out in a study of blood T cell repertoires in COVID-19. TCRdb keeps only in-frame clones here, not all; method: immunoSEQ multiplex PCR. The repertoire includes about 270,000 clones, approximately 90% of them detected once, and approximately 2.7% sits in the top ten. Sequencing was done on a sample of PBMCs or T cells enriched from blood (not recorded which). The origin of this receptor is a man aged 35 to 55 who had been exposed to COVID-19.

The CDR3 spells CASSQAMTVNTEAFF. In DNA, the CDR3 is TGTGCCAGCAGCCAAGCTATGACAGTAAACACTGAAGCTTTCTTT. The rearrangement uses TRBV4-2 and TRBJ1-1; D may be TRBD1 (5 bases). With 1 base removed from V and 2 bases from J, the gap between germline ends came to 11 bases. Germline assignment: CDR1 LGHNA and CDR2 YNFKEQ. The CDR3 covers 15 residues.